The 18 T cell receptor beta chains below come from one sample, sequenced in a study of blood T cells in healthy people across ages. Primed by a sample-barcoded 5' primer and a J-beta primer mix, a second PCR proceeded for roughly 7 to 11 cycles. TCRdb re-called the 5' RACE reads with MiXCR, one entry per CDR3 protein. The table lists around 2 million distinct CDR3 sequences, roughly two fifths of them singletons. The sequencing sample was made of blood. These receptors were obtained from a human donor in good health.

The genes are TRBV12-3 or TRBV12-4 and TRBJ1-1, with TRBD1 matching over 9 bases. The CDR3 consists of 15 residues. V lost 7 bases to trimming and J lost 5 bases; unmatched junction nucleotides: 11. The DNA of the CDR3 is TGTGCCAGCACCGGGACAGGGCTCCCGGGGACTGAAGCTTTCTTT. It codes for CASTGTGLPGTEAFF.

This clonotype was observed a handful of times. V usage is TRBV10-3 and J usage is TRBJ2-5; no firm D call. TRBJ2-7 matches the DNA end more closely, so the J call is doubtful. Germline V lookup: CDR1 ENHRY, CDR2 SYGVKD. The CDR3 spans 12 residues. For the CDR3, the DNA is TGTGCCATCAGTGGTGGGGAAGCCGAGCAGTACTTC. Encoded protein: CAISGGEAEQYF.

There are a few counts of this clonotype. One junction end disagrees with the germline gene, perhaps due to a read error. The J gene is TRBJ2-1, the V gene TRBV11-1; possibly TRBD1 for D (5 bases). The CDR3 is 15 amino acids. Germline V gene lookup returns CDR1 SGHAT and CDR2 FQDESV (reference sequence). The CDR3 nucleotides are TGCGCCAGCAGCCTTATTAGGGGTTCCTACAATGAGCAGTTCTTC. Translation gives CASSLIRGSYNEQFF.

The CDR3 here is CSVDLGQGNEAFF. CDR3 DNA sequence: TGCAGCGTTGATTTGGGGCAGGGGAATGAAGCTTTCTTT. The chain uses TRBV29-1 and TRBJ1-1, with a tentative D call TRBD1 (6 bases). The CDR3 is 13 amino acids. CDR1 and CDR2 (germline): SQVTM, ANQGSEA. The V end was cut by 3 bases, the J end by 7 bases, with 15 bases between. The complete variable domain, with remaining parts taken from reference TRBV29-1 and TRBJ1-1, reads SAVISQKPSRDICQRGTSLTIQCQVDSQVTMMFWYRQQPGQSLTLIATANQGSEATYESGFVIDKFPISRPNLTFSTLTVSNMSPEDSSIYLCSVDLGQGNEAFFGQGTRLTVV.

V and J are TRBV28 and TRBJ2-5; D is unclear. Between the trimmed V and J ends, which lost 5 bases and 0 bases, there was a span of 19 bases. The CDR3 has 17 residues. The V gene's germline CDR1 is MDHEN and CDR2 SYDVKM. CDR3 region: CASSPLVPINYQETQYF. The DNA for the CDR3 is TGTGCCAGCAGTCCCCTCGTCCCCATAAATTACCAAGAGACCCAGTACTTC.

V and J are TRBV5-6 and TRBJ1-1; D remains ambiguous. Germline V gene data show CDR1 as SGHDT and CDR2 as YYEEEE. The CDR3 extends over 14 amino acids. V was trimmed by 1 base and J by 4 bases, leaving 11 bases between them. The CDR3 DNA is TGTGCCAGCAGCTTGTCGGGTTGGATCACTGAAGCTTTCTTT. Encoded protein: CASSLSGWITEAFF.

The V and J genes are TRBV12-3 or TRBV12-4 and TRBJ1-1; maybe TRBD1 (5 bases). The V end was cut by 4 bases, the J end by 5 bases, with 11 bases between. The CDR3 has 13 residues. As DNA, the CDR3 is TGTGCCAGCAGTTATGCCCCAGGGACTGAAGCTTTCTTT. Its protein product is CASSYAPGTEAFF.

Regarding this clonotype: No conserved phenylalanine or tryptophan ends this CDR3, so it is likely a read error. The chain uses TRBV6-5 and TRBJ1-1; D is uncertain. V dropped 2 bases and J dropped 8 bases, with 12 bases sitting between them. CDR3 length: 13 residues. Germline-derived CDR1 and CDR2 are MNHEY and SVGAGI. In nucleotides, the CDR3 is TGTGCCAGCAGTTACGGATACGGTAGAGAAGCTTTCTGT. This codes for CASSYGYGREAFC.

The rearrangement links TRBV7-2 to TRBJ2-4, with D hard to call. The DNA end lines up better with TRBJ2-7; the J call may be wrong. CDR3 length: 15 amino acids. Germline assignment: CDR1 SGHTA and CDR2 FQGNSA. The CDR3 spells CASSIRAKMNYEQYF. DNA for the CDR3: TGTGCCAGCAGCATAAGGGCCAAGATGAACTACGAGCAGTACTTC.

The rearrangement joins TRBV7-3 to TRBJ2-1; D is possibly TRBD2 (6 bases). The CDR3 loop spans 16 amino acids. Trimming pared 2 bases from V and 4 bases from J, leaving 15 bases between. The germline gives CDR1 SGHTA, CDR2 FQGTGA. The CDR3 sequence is CASSLLGGGEYNEQFF. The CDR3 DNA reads TGTGCCAGCAGCTTACTGGGCGGAGGGGAATACAATGAGCAGTTCTTC.

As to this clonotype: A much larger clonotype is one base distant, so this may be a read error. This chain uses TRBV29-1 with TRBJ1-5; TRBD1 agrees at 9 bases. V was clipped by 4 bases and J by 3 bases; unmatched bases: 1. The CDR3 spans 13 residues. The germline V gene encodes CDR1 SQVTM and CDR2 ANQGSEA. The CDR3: CSVGDRVNQPQHF. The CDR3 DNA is TGCAGCGTTGGGGACAGGGTCAATCAGCCCCAGCATTTT.

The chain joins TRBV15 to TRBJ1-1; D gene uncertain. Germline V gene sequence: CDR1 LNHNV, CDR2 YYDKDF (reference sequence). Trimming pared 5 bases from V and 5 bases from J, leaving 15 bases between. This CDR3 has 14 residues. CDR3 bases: TGTGCCACCAGCGGCGGAAGTCGGGTTACTGAAGCTTTCTTT. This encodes CATSGGSRVTEAFF.

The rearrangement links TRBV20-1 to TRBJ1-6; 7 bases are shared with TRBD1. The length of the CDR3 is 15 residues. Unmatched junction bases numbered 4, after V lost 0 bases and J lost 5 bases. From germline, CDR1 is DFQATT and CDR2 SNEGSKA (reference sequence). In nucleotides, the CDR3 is TGCAGTGCTAGAGAGCCGGGACAGAATAATTCACCCCTCCACTTT. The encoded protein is CSAREPGQNNSPLHF.

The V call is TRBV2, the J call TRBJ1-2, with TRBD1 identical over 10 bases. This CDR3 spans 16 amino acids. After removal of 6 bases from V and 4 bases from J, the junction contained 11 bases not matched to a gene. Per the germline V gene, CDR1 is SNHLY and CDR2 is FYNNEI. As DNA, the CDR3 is TGTGCCAGCAGGGCTGGGACAGGGGAGCCCCTCTATGGCTACACCTTC. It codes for CASRAGTGEPLYGYTF.

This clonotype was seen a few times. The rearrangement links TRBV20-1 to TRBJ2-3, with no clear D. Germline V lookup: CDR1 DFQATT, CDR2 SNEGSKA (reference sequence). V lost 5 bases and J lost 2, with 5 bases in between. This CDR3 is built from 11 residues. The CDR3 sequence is CSALTTDTQYF. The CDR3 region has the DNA TGCAGTGCTCTGACCACAGATACGCAGTATTTT.

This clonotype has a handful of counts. CDR3 nucleotides: TGTGCCAGCAGTGAGTTGGGGACGCGGACTCAGCCCCAGCATTTT. It translates to CASSELGTRTQPQHF. V and J are TRBV2 and TRBJ1-5; tentatively, D is TRBD1 (5 bases). The germline V gene encodes CDR1 SNHLY and CDR2 FYNNEI. The CDR3 covers 15 residues. The V end lost 3 bases, the J end lost 6 bases, and 15 bases lay between the germline ends.

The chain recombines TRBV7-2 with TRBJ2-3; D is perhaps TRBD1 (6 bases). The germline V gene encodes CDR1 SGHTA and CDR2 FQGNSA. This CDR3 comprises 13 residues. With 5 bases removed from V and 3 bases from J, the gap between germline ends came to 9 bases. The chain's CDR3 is CASSRTATDTQYF. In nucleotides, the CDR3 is TGTGCCAGCAGCCGGACAGCAACAGATACGCAGTATTTT. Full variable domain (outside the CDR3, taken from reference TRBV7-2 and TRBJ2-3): GAGVSQSPSNKVTEKGKDVELRCDPISGHTALYWYRQSLGQGLEFLIYFQGNSAPDKSGLPSDRFSAERTGGSVSTLTIQRTQQEDSAVYLCASSRTATDTQYFGPGTRLTVL.

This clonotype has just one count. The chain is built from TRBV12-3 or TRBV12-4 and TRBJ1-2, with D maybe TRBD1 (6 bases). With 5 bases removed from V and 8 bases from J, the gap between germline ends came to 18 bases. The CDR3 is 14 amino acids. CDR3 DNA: TGTGCCAGCAGTCGTACTACAGGGCGTGGGGGCTACACCTTC. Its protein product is CASSRTTGRGGYTF.